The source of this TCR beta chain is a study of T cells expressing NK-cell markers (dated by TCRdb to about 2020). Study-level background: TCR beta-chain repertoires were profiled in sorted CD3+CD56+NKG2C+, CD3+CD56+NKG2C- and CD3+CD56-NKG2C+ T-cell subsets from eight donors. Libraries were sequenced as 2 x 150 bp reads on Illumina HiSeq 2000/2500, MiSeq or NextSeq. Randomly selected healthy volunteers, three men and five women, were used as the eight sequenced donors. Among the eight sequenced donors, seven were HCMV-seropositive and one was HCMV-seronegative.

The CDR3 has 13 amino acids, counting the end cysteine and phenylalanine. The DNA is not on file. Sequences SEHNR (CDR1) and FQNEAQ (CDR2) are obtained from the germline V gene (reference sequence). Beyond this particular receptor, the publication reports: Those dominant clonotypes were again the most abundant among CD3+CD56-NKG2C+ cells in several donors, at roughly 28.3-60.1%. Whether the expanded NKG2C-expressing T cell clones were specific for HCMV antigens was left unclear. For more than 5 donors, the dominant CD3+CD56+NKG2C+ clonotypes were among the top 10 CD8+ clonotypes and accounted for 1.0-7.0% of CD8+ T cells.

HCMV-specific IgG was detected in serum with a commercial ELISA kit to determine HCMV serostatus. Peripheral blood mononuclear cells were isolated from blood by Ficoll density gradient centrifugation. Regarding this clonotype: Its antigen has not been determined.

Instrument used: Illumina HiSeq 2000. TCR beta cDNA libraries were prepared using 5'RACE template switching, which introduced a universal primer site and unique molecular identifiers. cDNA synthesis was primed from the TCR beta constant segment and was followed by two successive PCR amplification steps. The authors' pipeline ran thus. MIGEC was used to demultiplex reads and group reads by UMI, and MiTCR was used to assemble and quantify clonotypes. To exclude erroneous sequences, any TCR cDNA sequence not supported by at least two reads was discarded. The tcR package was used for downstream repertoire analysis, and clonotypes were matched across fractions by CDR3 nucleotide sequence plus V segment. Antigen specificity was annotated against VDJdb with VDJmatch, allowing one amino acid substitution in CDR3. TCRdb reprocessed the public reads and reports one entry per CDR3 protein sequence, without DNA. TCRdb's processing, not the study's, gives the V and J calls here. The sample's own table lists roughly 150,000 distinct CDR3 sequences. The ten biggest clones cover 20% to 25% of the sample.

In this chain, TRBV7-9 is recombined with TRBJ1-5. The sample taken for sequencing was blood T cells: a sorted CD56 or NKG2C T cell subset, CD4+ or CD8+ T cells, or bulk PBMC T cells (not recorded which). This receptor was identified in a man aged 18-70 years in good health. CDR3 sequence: CASSWNSNQPQHF. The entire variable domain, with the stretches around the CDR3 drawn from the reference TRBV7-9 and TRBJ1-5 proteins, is DTGVSQNPRHKITKRGQNVTFRCDPISEHNRLYWYRQTLGQGPEFLTYFQNEAQLEKSRLLSDRFSAERPKGSFSTLEIQRTEQGDSAMYLCASSWNSNQPQHFGDGTRLSIL.